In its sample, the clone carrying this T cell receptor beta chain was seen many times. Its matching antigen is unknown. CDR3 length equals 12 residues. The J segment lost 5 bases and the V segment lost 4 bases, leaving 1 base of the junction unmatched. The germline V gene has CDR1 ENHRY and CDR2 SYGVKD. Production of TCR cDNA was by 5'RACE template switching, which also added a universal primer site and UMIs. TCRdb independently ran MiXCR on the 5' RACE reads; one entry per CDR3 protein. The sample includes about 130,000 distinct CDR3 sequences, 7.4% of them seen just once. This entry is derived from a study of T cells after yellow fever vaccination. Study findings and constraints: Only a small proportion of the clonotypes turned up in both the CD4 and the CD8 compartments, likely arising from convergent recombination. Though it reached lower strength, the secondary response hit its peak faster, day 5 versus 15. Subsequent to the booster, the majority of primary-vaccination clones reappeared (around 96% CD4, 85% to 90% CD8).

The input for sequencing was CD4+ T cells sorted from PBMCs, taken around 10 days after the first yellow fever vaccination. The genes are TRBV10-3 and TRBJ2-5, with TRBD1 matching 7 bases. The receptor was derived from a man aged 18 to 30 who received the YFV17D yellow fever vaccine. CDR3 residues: CAISAQGETQYF. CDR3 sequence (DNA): TGTGCCATCAGTGCACAGGGGGAGACCCAGTACTTC.